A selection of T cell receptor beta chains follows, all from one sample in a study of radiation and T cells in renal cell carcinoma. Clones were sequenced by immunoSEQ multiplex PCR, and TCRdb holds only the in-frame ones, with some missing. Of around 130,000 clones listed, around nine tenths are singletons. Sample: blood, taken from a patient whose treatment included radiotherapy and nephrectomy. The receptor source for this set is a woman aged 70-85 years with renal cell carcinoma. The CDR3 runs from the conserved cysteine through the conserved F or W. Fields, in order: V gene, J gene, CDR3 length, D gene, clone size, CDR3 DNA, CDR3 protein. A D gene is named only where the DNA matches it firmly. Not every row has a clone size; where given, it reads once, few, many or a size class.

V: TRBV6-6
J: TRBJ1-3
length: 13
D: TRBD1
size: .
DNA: TGTGCCGGCGTCAGGGGGCCTGGAAACACCATATATTTT
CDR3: CAGVRGPGNTIYF

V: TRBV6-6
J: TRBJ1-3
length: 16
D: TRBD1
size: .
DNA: TGTGCCAGCAGTTACTGGGACAGTGCCTCTGGAAACACCATATATTTT
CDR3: CASSYWDSASGNTIYF

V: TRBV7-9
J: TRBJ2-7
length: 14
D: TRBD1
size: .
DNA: TGTGCCAGCAGCCCCCAGACAGGGGCCTACGAGCAGTACTTC
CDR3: CASSPQTGAYEQYF

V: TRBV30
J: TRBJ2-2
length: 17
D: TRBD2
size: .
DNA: TGTGCCTGGAAGGGACCCGGGACTAGCGGGTTGGCCGGGGAGCTGTTTTTT
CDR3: CAWKGPGTSGLAGELFF

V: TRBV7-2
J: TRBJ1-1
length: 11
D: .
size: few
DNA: TGTGCCAGCAGCTTAGGTGGAATGGCTTTCTTT
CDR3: CASSLGGMAFF

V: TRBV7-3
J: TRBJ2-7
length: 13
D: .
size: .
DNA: TGTGCCAGCAGCTTACGAGAGAACTACGAGCAGTACTTC
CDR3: CASSLRENYEQYF

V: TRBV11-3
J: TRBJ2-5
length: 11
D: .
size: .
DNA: TGTGCCAGCAGCTTAGAGGAGACCCAGTACTTC
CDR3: CASSLEETQYF

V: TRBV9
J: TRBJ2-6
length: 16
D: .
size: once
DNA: TGTGCCAGCAGCGGGCCCCACAGAGCTGGGGCCAACGTCCTGACTTTC
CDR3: CASSGPHRAGANVLTF

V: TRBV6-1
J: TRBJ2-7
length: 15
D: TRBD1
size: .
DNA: TGTGCCAGCAGTGGGGGTGGACAGGGGGCCCACGAGCAGTACTTC
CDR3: CASSGGGQGAHEQYF

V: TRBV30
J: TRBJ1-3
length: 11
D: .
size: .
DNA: TGTGCCCAGCGCACTGGAAACACCATATATTTT
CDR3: CAQRTGNTIYF

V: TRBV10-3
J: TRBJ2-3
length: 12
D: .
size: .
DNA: TGTGCCATCAGCGCCGGGACGCCCCCCCAGTATTTT
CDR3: CAISAGTPPQYF

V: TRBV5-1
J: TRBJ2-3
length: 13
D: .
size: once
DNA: TGCGCCAGCAGCTTGGGCAGCACAGATACGCAGTATTTT
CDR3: CASSLGSTDTQYF

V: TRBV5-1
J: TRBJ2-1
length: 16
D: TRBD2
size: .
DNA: TGCGCCAGCAGCTTGGTGGCTAGCGGGGGGATCGATGAGCAGTTCTTC
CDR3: CASSLVASGGIDEQFF

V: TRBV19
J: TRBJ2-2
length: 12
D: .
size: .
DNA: TGTGCCAGTAGTAGAACCACCGGGGAGCTGTTTTTT
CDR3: CASSRTTGELFF

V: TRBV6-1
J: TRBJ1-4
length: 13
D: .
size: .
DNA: TGTGCCAGCAGTGAAAGCGGATATGAAAAACTGTTTTTT
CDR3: CASSESGYEKLFF

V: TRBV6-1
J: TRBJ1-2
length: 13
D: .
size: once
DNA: TGTGCCAGCAGTGATCAGGGGAACTATGGCTACACCTTC
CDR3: CASSDQGNYGYTF

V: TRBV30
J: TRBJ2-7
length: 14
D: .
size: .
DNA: TGTGCCTGGAGTGTGGCGGGACAGACCTACGAGCAGTACTTC
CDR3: CAWSVAGQTYEQYF

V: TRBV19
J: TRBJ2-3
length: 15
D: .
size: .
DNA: TGTGCCAGTAGTATAGAGGCTAGCTTTAAACATACGCAGTATTTT
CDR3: CASSIEASFKHTQYF

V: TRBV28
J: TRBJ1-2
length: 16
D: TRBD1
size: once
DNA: TGTGCCAGCAGTTTATCAGGGGGCGGAGGAGTCTATGGCTACACCTTC
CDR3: CASSLSGGGGVYGYTF

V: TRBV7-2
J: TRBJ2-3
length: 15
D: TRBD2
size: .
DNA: TGTGCCAGCAGCTTAGGCGGGGGGGCTCCAGATACGCAGTATTTT
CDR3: CASSLGGGAPDTQYF

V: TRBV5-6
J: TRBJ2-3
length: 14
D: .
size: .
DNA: TGTGCCAGCAGCGAGCGACCAGACACAGATACGCAGTATTTT
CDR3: CASSERPDTDTQYF

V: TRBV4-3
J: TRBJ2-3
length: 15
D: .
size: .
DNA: TGCGCCAGCAGCCAAGCAGCACTGAGGGAAGATACGCAGTATTTT
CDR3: CASSQAALREDTQYF